The 2 T cell receptor beta chains presented below share a single source sample, sequenced in a study of cytomegalovirus exposure and HLA in healthy donors. The PCR used 60 Vbeta and 13 Jbeta primers. Only in-frame clones appear in the TCRdb table, and some are missing; sequencing was by immunoSEQ multiplex PCR. The sample has about 77,000 clones. Sequenced input: PBMCs. Every receptor here comes from a man in his fifties or sixties in good health and CMV-seropositive.

The V and J genes are TRBV5-1 and TRBJ1-1; 9 bases align to TRBD1. The CDR3 sequence is 15 residues long. The V gene's germline CDR1 is SGHRS and CDR2 YFSETQ. Trimming took 5 bases from V and 0 from J; bases not matched to a gene: 5. This CDR3 is CASSLGTGMNTEAFF. Written as DNA, the CDR3 is TGCGCCAGCAGTCTTGGGACAGGGATGAACACTGAAGCTTTCTTT.

CDR3 DNA sequence: TGTGCCAGCATTTGGGGGCACACAGATACGCAGTATTTT. Translating gives CASIWGHTDTQYF. J is TRBJ2-3 and V is TRBV2; D might be TRBD1 (6 bases). This CDR3 is 13 amino acids long. Per the germline V gene, CDR1 is SNHLY and CDR2 is FYNNEI. V gave up 7 bases and J gave up 2 bases, with 10 bases separating them.